This T cell receptor beta chain was retrieved from a study of identical twins. Study-wide results and caveats: Out-of-frame alpha sequences shared by twins showed excess low generation probability. Insertion counts were lower in abundant cord blood beta clonotypes, a trend that memory repertoires did not show.

With regard to this clonotype: What it binds is unknown.

Each cDNA held unique molecular identifiers, and template switching gave it a universal primer site. TCRdb itself ran the 5' RACE reads through MiXCR, one entry per CDR3 protein. The sample carries 200,000 to 250,000 distinct CDR3 sequences, 10% to 15% recorded once. These data also formed part of another study, on yellow fever vaccine responses in identical twins.

This sequence was found in a young woman in good health. The sample was memory (CD45RO+) T cells sorted from blood.

The CDR3 DNA sequence: TGCGCCAGCAGGGAAGGACTAGGTCCCTACGAGCAGTACTTC. This sequence encodes CASREGLGPYEQYF. The V and J genes are TRBV10-2 and TRBJ2-7, with 7 bases lining up with TRBD2. Germline lookup yields CDR1 WSHSY and CDR2 SAAADI. The CDR3 extends over 14 amino acids. V was clipped by 6 bases and J by 2 bases; unmatched bases: 7.